The 12 T cell receptor beta chains below come from one sample, sequenced in a study of shared clonotypes between healthy human individuals. The protocol was immunoSEQ multiplex PCR, while the TCRdb copy is restricted to in-frame clones and leaves out a portion. There are approximately 320,000 clones in the sample; roughly 87% occur only once, and about a sixth lies in the top ten. The sequencing input was memory CD8+ T cells sorted from blood. Subset here: CD45RO+ cells pooled with CCR7-negative TemRA cells. The receptors were sampled from a man in his late teens or twenties in good health.

The V and J genes are TRBV5-1 and TRBJ1-2; possibly TRBD1 for D (5 bases). The V and J ends lost 4 bases and 3 bases respectively, with 22 bases between them. Germline loops: CDR1 SGHRS, CDR2 YFSETQ. CDR3 size: 17 residues. CDR3 amino acids: CASSRVIGTESYYGYTF. The CDR3 DNA reads TGCGCCAGCAGCCGGGTCATAGGGACCGAGAGTTACTATGGCTACACCTTC.

The chain has TRBV9 and TRBJ2-2; TRBD2 agrees at 7 bases. The V segment lost 4 bases and the J segment 0 bases; nucleotides outside the gene matches: 3. This CDR3 has 15 amino acids. Germline V gene sequence: CDR1 SGDLS, CDR2 YYNGEE. The CDR3 region is CASSPSGANTGELFF. CDR3 sequence (DNA): TGTGCCAGCAGCCCGAGCGGGGCGAACACCGGGGAGCTGTTTTTT.

The chain links TRBV10-2 to TRBJ2-2, with 11 positions matching TRBD2. Germline CDR1 reads WSHSY; CDR2 reads SAAADI. Trimming at V came to 6 bases and at J to 8 bases, leaving 2 bases not matched to a gene. The length of the CDR3 is 13 residues. The CDR3 coding sequence is TGCGCCAGCAGACTAGCGGGAGTTGGGGAGCTGTTTTTT. As protein: CASRLAGVGELFF.

This chain connects TRBV27 to TRBJ2-3; D possibly corresponds to TRBD2 (6 bases). Trimming left V 5 bases short and J 2 bases short, with 11 bases between. The V gene's germline CDR1 is MNHEY and CDR2 SMNVEV (reference sequence). CDR3 length equals 14 residues. The DNA for the CDR3 is TGTGCCAGCAGTACTTGGAGGGACACAGATACGCAGTATTTT. This translates into CASSTWRDTDTQYF.

CDR3 bases: TGCGCCAGCAGCCATGATTATCTGAGGGACGAGCAGTACTTC. Its protein product is CASSHDYLRDEQYF. The chain couples TRBV5-1 to TRBJ2-7; perhaps TRBD2 as D (5 bases). CDR1 is SGHRS and CDR2 is YFSETQ in the germline V gene. This CDR3 spans 14 amino acids. V was clipped by 4 bases and J by 5 bases, with 16 bases between them.

The chain couples TRBV7-9 to TRBJ1-2; D ambiguous. The ends were cut back, 5 bases at V and 2 bases at J, with 15 bases in the middle. This CDR3 is built from 15 residues. CDR1 SEHNR and CDR2 FQNEAQ come from the germline V gene (reference sequence). In DNA, the CDR3 is TGTGCCAGCAGCCTACCGGGAATCGTAAACTATGGCTACACCTTC. It specifies CASSLPGIVNYGYTF.

This clone came up a few times. The chain joins TRBV5-6 to TRBJ1-2; 8 positions agree with TRBD1. CDR3 length equals 14 residues. V was clipped by 1 base and J by 7 bases; unmatched bases: 6. Germline CDR1 reads SGHDT; CDR2 reads YYEEEE. The CDR3: CASSLWTGSFGYTF. Here the CDR3 DNA reads TGTGCCAGCAGCTTGTGGACAGGGAGTTTTGGCTACACCTTC.

This clone was found once. The rearrangement links TRBV11-2 to TRBJ2-1, with D tentatively TRBD1 (6 bases). Germline V gives CDR1 SGHAT, CDR2 FQNNGV. Trimming removed 4 bases at V and 7 bases at J, with 20 bases between. The CDR3 length is 16 residues. As DNA, the CDR3 is TGTGCCAGCAGCTCCCCAATGAGGGGGAGTGGGAATGAGCAGTTCTTC. Encoded protein: CASSSPMRGSGNEQFF.

This clone came up a few times. The rearrangement joins TRBV5-5 to TRBJ2-7; a possible D gene is TRBD1 (6 bases). Germline V gives CDR1 SGHKS, CDR2 YYEKEE (reference sequence). V lost 2 bases and J 3 bases, leaving 15 bases between the germline ends. This CDR3 region has 15 residues. The CDR3 region is CASSLNRDIYYEQYF. CDR3 nucleotide sequence: TGTGCCAGCAGCTTAAACCGGGACATTTACTACGAGCAGTACTTC. The entire variable domain, with the rest obtained from reference TRBV5-5 and TRBJ2-7, is as follows: DAGVTQSPTHLIKTRGQQVTLRCSPISGHKSVSWYQQVLGQGPQFIFQYYEKEERGRGNFPDRFSARQFPNYSSELNVNALLLGDSALYLCASSLNRDIYYEQYFGPGTRLTVT.

The genes are TRBV6-5 and TRBJ1-6; the D is unclear. CDR1 MNHEY and CDR2 SVGAGI come from the germline V gene. The CDR3 covers 15 residues. V was trimmed by 6 bases and J by 4 bases, leaving 13 bases between them. The chain's CDR3 is CASSPSAEYNSPLHF. CDR3 DNA: TGTGCCAGCAGCCCCTCGGCGGAGTATAATTCACCCCTCCACTTT.

The V and J genes are TRBV12-5 and TRBJ2-7; the D gene is possibly TRBD1 (6 bases). This CDR3 has 14 residues. Trimming stripped 6 bases from V and 4 bases from J, with 16 bases between. The V gene's germline CDR1 is LGHNT and CDR2 FRNRAP. CDR3 DNA: TGTGCTAGTGGGCCGGGACAAGGACCTTACGAGCAGTACTTC. It is translated as CASGPGQGPYEQYF.

This chain links TRBV5-1 with TRBJ1-2; D possibly corresponds to TRBD1 (6 bases). Trimming left V 3 bases short and J 5 bases short, with 23 bases between. The CDR3 contains 17 residues. CDR1 is SGHRS, CDR2 YFSETQ, per germline. The CDR3 coding sequence is TGCGCCAGCAGCTGGAGCAACAGGGCGGAGGCGGAGTATGGCTACACCTTC. Its protein product is CASSWSNRAEAEYGYTF.